This TCR beta chain was observed in a study of T-cell memory formation after mild COVID-19. Study in general: The two donors had largely donor-specific TCR clusters.

This clonotype was seen more than once but under ten times. V was cut by 0 bases and J by 2 bases, with 13 bases left in between. The CDR3 length is 16 residues. The germline V gene encodes CDR1 SGHRS and CDR2 YFSETQ. With constant-segment primers, 5'RACE yielded cDNA libraries of TCR alpha and TCR beta that carried sample barcodes and UMIs. Each CDR3 protein gets one entry after TCRdb re-called the 5' RACE reads with MiXCR. The sample contains around 250,000 distinct CDR3 sequences, 16% of which appear only once. The chain has TRBV5-1 and TRBJ2-3, with no clear D. The source material was PBMCs or a T cell subset sorted from them (not recorded which). The sequence was collected from a man between 18 and 35 years old who had mild COVID-19 (a few samples of this study predate the infection). Cell type and time point are not known. The CDR3 nucleotides read TGCGCCAGCAGCTTGGCCGGTTTGGGTAACACAGATACGCAGTATTTT. Its protein product is CASSLAGLGNTDTQYF.